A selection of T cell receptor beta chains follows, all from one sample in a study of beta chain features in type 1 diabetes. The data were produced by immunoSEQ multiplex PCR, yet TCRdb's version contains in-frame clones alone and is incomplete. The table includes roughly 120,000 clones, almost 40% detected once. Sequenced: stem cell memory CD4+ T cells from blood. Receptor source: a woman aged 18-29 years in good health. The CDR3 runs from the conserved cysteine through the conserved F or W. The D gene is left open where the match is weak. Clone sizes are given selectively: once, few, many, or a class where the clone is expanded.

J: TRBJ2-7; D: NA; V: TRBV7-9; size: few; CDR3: CASGSSYEQYF; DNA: TGTGCCAGTGGGAGCTCCTACGAGCAGTACTTC
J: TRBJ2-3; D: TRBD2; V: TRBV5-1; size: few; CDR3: CASSPTGEAGFSDTQYF; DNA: TGCGCCAGCAGCCCAACCGGAGAAGCGGGATTCTCAGATACGCAGTATTTT
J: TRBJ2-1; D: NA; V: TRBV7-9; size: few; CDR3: CASSHTPSGERNEQFF; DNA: TGTGCCAGCTCCCATACACCCAGCGGAGAGAGAAATGAGCAGTTCTTC
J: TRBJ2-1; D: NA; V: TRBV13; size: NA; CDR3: CASSLGWVQVDSFEQFF; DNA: TGTGCCAGCAGCTTAGGATGGGTACAGGTGGATTCATTTGAGCAGTTCTTC
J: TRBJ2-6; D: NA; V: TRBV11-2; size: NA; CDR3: CASSSAGTGANVLTF; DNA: TGTGCCAGCAGCTCCGCAGGTACCGGGGCCAACGTCCTGACTTTC
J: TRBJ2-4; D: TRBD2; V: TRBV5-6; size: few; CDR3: CASKWRGAKNIQYF; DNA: TGTGCCAGCAAATGGCGGGGGGCCAAAAACATTCAGTACTTC
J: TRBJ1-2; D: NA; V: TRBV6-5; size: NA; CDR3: CASSYEGPQTGYTF; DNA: TGTGCCAGCAGTTATGAGGGCCCCCAGACGGGCTACACCTTC
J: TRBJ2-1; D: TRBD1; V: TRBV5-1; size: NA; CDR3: CASSSGQALVSSYNEQFF; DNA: TGCGCCAGCAGCTCAGGACAGGCCCTCGTAAGCTCCTACAATGAGCAGTTCTTC
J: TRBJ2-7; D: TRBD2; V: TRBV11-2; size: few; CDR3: CASSPRTSGRFGTLEQYF; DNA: TGTGCCAGCAGCCCTCGGACTAGCGGGAGGTTCGGTACCTTGGAGCAGTACTTC
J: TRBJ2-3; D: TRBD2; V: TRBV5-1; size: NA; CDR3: CASSLETSGGGTDTQYF; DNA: TGCGCCAGCAGCCTCGAGACTAGCGGGGGGGGCACAGATACGCAGTATTTT
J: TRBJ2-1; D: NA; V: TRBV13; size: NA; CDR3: CASSLDRAHEQFF; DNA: TGTGCCAGCAGCTTAGACAGGGCCCATGAGCAGTTCTTC
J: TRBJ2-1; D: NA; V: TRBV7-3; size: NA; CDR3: CASSPTGTLGVYNEQFF; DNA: TGTGCCAGCAGCCCAACAGGGACCCTAGGCGTTTACAATGAGCAGTTCTTC
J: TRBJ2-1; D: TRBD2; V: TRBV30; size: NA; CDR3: CAWSVSGSRGEQFF; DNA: TGTGCCTGGAGTGTGAGCGGGAGTAGAGGGGAGCAGTTCTTC
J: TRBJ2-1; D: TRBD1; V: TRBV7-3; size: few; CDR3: CASSPTGGPYNEQFF; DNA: TGTGCCAGCAGCCCGACAGGGGGTCCCTACAATGAGCAGTTCTTC
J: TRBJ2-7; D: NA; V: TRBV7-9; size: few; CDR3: CASSLTNSYEQYF; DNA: TGTGCCAGCAGCCTGACTAACTCCTACGAGCAGTACTTC
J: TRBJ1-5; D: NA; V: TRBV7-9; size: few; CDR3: CASSEAADQPQHF; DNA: TGTGCCAGCAGCGAAGCGGCCGATCAGCCCCAGCATTTT
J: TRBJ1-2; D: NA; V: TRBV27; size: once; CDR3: CASSLVRGWHGYTF; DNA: TGTGCCAGCAGTTTAGTGAGGGGGTGGCATGGCTACACCTTC
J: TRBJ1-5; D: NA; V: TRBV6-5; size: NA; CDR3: CASRRSSNQPQHF; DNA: TGTGCCAGCAGGCGGAGTTCGAATCAGCCCCAGCATTTT
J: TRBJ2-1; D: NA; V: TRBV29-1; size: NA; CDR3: CSVEARGSLANEQFF; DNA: TGCAGCGTTGAAGCCCGAGGGTCACTAGCCAATGAGCAGTTCTTC
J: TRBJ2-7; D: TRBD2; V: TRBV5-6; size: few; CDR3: CARITAGSQDEQYF; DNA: TGTGCCAGAATAACAGCGGGAAGCCAGGACGAGCAGTACTTC
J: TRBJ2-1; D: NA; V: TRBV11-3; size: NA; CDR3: CASGLGGGPYNEQFF; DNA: TGTGCCAGCGGCCTAGGGGGAGGGCCCTACAATGAGCAGTTCTTC
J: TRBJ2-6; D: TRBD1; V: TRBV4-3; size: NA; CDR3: CASSQVTGGYGANVLTF; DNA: TGCGCCAGCAGCCAAGTGACAGGGGGTTATGGGGCCAACGTCCTGACTTTC
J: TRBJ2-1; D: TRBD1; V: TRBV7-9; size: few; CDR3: CASSPGGAQYNEQFF; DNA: TGTGCCAGCAGCCCAGGGGGCGCGCAGTACAATGAGCAGTTCTTC
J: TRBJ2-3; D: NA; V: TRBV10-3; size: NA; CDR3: CAIGTDLSTDTQYF; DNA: TGTGCCATAGGGACTGACCTTAGCACAGATACGCAGTATTTT
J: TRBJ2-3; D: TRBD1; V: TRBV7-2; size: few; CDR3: CASSLVYQGAGDTQYF; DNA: TGTGCCAGCAGCTTAGTTTACCAGGGGGCGGGAGATACGCAGTATTTT
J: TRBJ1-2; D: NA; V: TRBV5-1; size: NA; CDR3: CASTYLGTTAYGYTF; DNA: TGCGCCAGCACTTATCTTGGGACAACAGCCTATGGCTACACCTTC
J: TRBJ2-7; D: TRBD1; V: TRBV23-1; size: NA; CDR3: CASLHRGRGSSYEQYF; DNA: TGCGCCAGCCTCCACCGGGGCAGGGGGTCTTCCTACGAGCAGTACTTC
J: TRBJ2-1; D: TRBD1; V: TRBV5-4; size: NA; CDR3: CASSFGQGVNEQFF; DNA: TGTGCCAGCAGCTTTGGACAGGGTGTGAATGAGCAGTTCTTC
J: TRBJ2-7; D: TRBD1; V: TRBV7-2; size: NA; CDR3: CASSFHRGAYEQYF; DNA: TGTGCCAGCAGCTTTCACAGGGGTGCGTACGAGCAGTACTTC
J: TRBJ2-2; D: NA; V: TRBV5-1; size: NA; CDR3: CASSSRGFAGELFF; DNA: TGCGCCAGCAGTTCACGCGGGTTCGCCGGGGAGCTGTTTTTT
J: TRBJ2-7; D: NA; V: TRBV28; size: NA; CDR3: CASSFGLALVGEQYF; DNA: TGTGCCAGCAGTTTTGGGCTAGCGTTAGTGGGGGAGCAGTACTTC
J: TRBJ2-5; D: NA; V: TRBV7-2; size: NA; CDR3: CASSERETQYF; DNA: TGTGCCAGCAGTGAGAGAGAGACCCAGTACTTC
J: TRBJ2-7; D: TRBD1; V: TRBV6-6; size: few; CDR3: CASSYGTGLYEQYF; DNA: TGTGCCAGCAGTTACGGGACAGGGCTTTACGAGCAGTACTTC
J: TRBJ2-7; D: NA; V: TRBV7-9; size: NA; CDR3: CASSMLLVGSSYEQYF; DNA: TGTGCCAGCAGCATGCTCTTAGTGGGGAGCTCCTACGAGCAGTACTTC
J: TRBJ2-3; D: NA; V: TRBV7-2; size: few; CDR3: CASSLGLYTDTQYF; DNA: TGTGCCAGCAGCTTAGGACTGTACACAGATACGCAGTATTTT
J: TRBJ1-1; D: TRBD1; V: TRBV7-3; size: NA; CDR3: CASSGQGRTEAFF; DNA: TGTGCCAGCAGCGGACAGGGAAGGACTGAAGCTTTCTTT
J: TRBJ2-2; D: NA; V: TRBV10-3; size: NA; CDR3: CAISDHHTGELFF; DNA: TGTGCCATCAGTGACCATCATACCGGGGAGCTGTTTTTT
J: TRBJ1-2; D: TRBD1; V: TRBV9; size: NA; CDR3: CASSVEGDRGYGYTF; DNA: TGTGCCAGCAGCGTAGAAGGCGACAGGGGTTATGGCTACACCTTC
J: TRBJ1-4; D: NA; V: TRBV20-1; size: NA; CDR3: CSAYRGKLFF; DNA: TGCAGTGCTTATAGGGGAAAACTGTTTTTT
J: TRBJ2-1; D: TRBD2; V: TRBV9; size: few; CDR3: CASSFGLAGSNEQFF; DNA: TGTGCCAGCAGCTTCGGACTAGCGGGTTCCAATGAGCAGTTCTTC
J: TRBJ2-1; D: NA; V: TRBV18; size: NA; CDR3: CASSRQRLRDNEQFF; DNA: TGTGCCAGCTCACGACAGAGATTAAGGGACAATGAGCAGTTCTTC
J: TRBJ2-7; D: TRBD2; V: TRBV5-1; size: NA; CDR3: CASSLLGTSGIEQYF; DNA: TGCGCCAGCAGCTTGTTGGGGACTAGCGGGATAGAGCAGTACTTC
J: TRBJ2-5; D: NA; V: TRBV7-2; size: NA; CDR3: CASSLPSEHKETQYF; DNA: TGTGCCAGCAGCTTACCTAGCGAACACAAAGAGACCCAGTACTTC
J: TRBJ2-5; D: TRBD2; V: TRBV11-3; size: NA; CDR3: CASSPGIAGGRETQYF; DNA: TGTGCCAGCAGCCCCGGGATAGCGGGAGGTCGAGAGACCCAGTACTTC
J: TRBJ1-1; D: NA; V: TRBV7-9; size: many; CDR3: CASSLANQGTFF; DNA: TGTGCCAGCAGCTTAGCGAACCAGGGGACTTTCTTT
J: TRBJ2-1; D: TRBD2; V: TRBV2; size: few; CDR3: CAGIAGLSNNEQFF; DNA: TGTGCCGGTATAGCGGGACTTTCAAATAATGAGCAGTTCTTC
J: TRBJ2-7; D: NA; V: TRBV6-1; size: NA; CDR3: CASSGLGAGAHEQYF; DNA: TGTGCCAGCAGTGGATTGGGTGCAGGGGCTCACGAGCAGTACTTC
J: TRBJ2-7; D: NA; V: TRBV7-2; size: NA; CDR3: CASSLAVFDLIPYEQYF; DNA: TGTGCCAGCAGCTTAGCAGTTTTCGACTTAATACCCTACGAGCAGTACTTC
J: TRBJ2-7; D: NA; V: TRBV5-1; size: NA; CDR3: CASSFSGNSYEQYF; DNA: TGCGCCAGCAGCTTTTCAGGGAACTCCTACGAGCAGTACTTC
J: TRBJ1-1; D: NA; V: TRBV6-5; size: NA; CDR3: CASIPPGGWMTEAFF; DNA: TGTGCCAGCATCCCCCCGGGGGGATGGATGACTGAAGCTTTCTTT
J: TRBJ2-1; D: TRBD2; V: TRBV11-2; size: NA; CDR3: CASSATSGRFNEQFF; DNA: TGTGCCAGCAGCGCGACTAGCGGGAGGTTCAATGAGCAGTTCTTC
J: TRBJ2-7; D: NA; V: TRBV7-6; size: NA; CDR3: CASSSTGRYEQYF; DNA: TGTGCCAGCAGCTCGACAGGGAGGTACGAGCAGTACTTC
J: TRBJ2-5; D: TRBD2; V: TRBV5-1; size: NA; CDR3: CASSLDPSGRGQETQYF; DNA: TGCGCCAGCAGCTTGGATCCTAGCGGGAGGGGGCAAGAGACCCAGTACTTC
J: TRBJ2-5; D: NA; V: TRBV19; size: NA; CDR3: CASSIGADSGETQYF; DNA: TGTGCCAGTAGTATAGGTGCGGACAGCGGAGAGACCCAGTACTTC
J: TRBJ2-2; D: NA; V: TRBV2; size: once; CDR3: CASSEWSRVAVGELFF; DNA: TGTGCCAGCAGTGAATGGTCCAGGGTGGCCGTCGGGGAGCTGTTTTTT